This T cell receptor beta chain was identified in a study of blood T cell repertoires in COVID-19. Background on the study: Spain, Italy and the United States supplied samples that represented acute and convalescent COVID-19. PBMCs, B-cell-depleted T cells, or T cells were the source of the cDNA or gDNA that made up the material.

The CDR3 totals 15 residues. Germline loops: CDR1 MNHEY, CDR2 SVGAGI. V dropped 0 bases and J dropped 2 bases, with 8 bases sitting between them. Original analysis: How many nucleated cells were present was estimated from reference gene primer amplification. Assay used: immunoSEQ multiplex PCR; TCRdb lists only in-frame clones, some missing. The V and J calls and the clone size are those of that table, but D and trimming were determined from the DNA. The sample contains 150,000 to 200,000 clones, about four fifths of which appear only once. The chain carries TRBV6-5 and TRBJ1-3, with D perhaps matching TRBD1 (5 bases). This receptor was obtained from a woman in her thirties or forties with COVID-19, enrolled during active disease. The specimen was peripheral blood. The CDR3 spells CASSYSVGAGNTIYF. As DNA, the CDR3 is TGTGCCAGCAGTTACTCTGTAGGGGCTGGAAACACCATATATTTT.